This T cell receptor beta chain is from a study of T cell responses to AZD1222 COVID-19 vaccine. Regarding the study as a whole: Baseline testing showed seropositivity in only a handful of AZD1222 recipients. No day 14 peak samples; only post-peak repertoires were characterized.

Repertoires were generated with immunoSEQ multiplex PCR, while TCRdb's copy carries only in-frame clones and drops some. The repertoire holds 55,000 to 65,000 clones, 85% to 90% seen once, with roughly a fifth in the top ten. Germline lookup yields CDR1 MNHNY and CDR2 SVGAGI (reference sequence). CDR3 length: 16 amino acids. With V trimmed by 1 base and J by 2 bases, 4 bases remained unmatched. In the case of this clone: What it binds is unknown.

The source is an adult in good health. The gene calls are TRBV6-6 and TRBJ2-2; 7 bases are shared with TRBD2. This material consisted of peripheral blood, taken on day 0 of AZD1222 vaccination. The CDR3 nucleotides read TGTGCCAGCAGTTACTTTGCGGGGGTTAACACCGGGGAGCTGTTTTTT. This gives the protein CASSYFAGVNTGELFF.